This T cell receptor (beta chain) was captured in a study of T cell responses to AZD1222 COVID-19 vaccine. Whole-study results and caveats: Spike-specific TCR repertoires showed rising breadth and depth after two AZD1222 doses. The peak T cell response came first, and repertoires were sampled only after it. Donors, mostly white British, included more females; clonal diversity was possibly underestimated.

Losses at the gene ends were 0 bases for V and 4 bases for J; bases not matched to a gene: 14. In germline, CDR1 is LGHNA, CDR2 YNFKEQ. The CDR3 contains 18 residues. The table came from immunoSEQ multiplex PCR; TCRdb's copy has only in-frame clones and leaves some out. The sample has around 160,000 clones, 91% seen once. Details on this clone: As yet, its antigen is unknown.

Sequencing was performed on peripheral blood, taken on day 0 of AZD1222 vaccination. The chain couples TRBV4-2 to TRBJ1-2; 7 bases are a match to TRBD1. The TCR comes from an adult in good health. CDR3: CASSQEVEGARHTYGYTF. The CDR3 coding sequence is TGTGCCAGCAGCCAAGAAGTTGAGGGGGCGCGGCATACCTATGGCTACACCTTC.